Following are 20 T cell receptor beta chains from one sample sequenced in a study of T cells in women clearing cervical HPV infection. Profiled with immunoSEQ multiplex PCR; TCRdb holds only in-frame clones, not every one. The sample table includes tens of thousands of clones. The material sequenced was blood buffy coat. Source of these receptors: a woman aged 18-70 years with a cervical HPV16 infection that either progressed to CIN3+ or cleared (not recorded which).

Notes on this clone: The CDR3 goes on 3 residues after the read ends, and that part is filled in from the germline J gene. The chain couples TRBV7-2 to TRBJ1-5; D gene ambiguous. This CDR3 comprises 14 residues. Trimming removed 6 bases from V and 6 bases from J, with 15 bases in between. Germline V gene sequence: CDR1 SGHTA, CDR2 FQGNSA. The covered CDR3 bases are TGTGCCAGCAGTACGGCGGTGCTTGGTCAGCCC. Its protein is CASSTAVLGQP. The entire CDR3 is CASSTAVLGQPQHF. The complete variable domain, with remaining parts taken from reference TRBV7-2 and TRBJ1-5, reads GAGVSQSPSNKVTEKGKDVELRCDPISGHTALYWYRQSLGQGLEFLIYFQGNSAPDKSGLPSDRFSAERTGGSVSTLTIQRTQQEDSAVYLCASSTAVLGQPQHFGDGTRLSIL.

About this clone: The observed sequence ends 3 residues before the CDR3 terminus, with the missing tail filled in from the germline J gene. The chain employs TRBV6-4 and TRBJ2-3; 12 bases align to TRBD2. Per the germline V gene, CDR1 is MRHNA and CDR2 is SNTAGT. The CDR3 loop spans 14 amino acids. Losses at the gene ends were 4 bases for V and 4 bases for J; bases not matched to a gene: 0. CDR3: CASSGTSGADTQYF. The CDR3 DNA, read in part, is TGTGCCAGCAGTGGGACTAGCGGGGCAGATACG.

As for this clone: The DNA ends 3 residues before the CDR3 does, and the rest of the CDR3 is filled in from the germline J gene. The chain joins TRBV15 to TRBJ1-5; 10 bases match TRBD1. Germline CDR1 and CDR2: LNHNV and YYDKDF (reference sequence). The ends lost 1 base at V and 5 bases at J; junction bases unmatched: 2. The CDR3 totals 15 residues. The sequenced CDR3 bases are TGTGCCACCAGCAGAGGGGACAGGGGAGATCAGCCC. Amino acids: CATSRGDRGDQP. The full CDR3 is CATSRGDRGDQPQHF.

Regarding this clone: Read sequence stops 3 residues before the CDR3 end, and the germline J gene provides the missing end. This chain connects TRBV7-9 to TRBJ2-7; maybe TRBD1 (6 bases). This CDR3 has 13 amino acids. Germline loops: CDR1 SEHNR, CDR2 FQNEAQ (reference sequence). Deletions cut 5 bases from V and 6 bases from J, with 14 bases between. CDR3 DNA (partial): TGTGCCAGCAGCCTTGACAGGTTGCCCGAG. Translating it yields CASSLDRLPE. In full, the CDR3 is CASSLDRLPEQYF.

About this clone: The missing CDR3 end, 3 residues past where the read stops, is filled in from the germline J gene. This rearrangement joins TRBV6-4 to TRBJ2-1; perhaps TRBD2 as D (7 bases). From germline, CDR1 is MRHNA and CDR2 SNTAGT. Trimming took 1 base from V and 6 from J, leaving 16 bases between them. This CDR3 is built from 16 residues. The sequenced CDR3 bases are TGTGCCAGCAGTGACTACCTTGGAGGGGGGGCCAATGAG. Residues: CASSDYLGGGANE. The full-length CDR3 reads as CASSDYLGGGANEQFF.

Note on this clone: Read data end 3 residues before the CDR3 end; the end is taken from the germline J gene. The chain carries TRBV6-4 and TRBJ2-3; 7 positions agree with TRBD1. V was clipped by 0 bases and J by 4 bases; unmatched bases: 10. The germline CDR1 and CDR2 sequences are MRHNA and SNTAGT. This CDR3 is built from 17 residues. The sequenced CDR3 bases are TGTGCCAGCAGTGACTCGATCAAGGGGGCCGGGTCAGATACG. Translated, it gives CASSDSIKGAGSDT. The entire CDR3 protein is CASSDSIKGAGSDTQYF.

Points on this clone: The read comes to an end 3 residues before the CDR3 does, leaving the germline J gene to fill in the end. The chain combines TRBV19 with TRBJ1-1, with D tentatively TRBD1 (5 bases). Germline CDR1 is LNHDA and CDR2 is SQIVND (reference sequence). The CDR3 length is 14 residues. Deletions cut 1 base from V and 4 bases from J, with 10 bases between. The covered CDR3 bases are TGTGCCAGTAGTATAGGGGTAAGGGGCACTGAA. Its protein product is CASSIGVRGTE. The entire CDR3 protein is CASSIGVRGTEAFF.

Of note for this clone: The read gets to within 3 residues of the CDR3 end, and the germline J gene fills in the rest. The chain carries TRBV12-5 and TRBJ2-5; TRBD2 agrees at 10 bases. The CDR3 length is 14 residues. The germline CDR1 and CDR2 sequences are LGHNT and FRNRAP. The V and J ends lost 5 bases and 4 bases, in that order; junction bases with no gene match: 4. The sequenced part of the CDR3 DNA is TGTGCTAGTGGTCCGATAGCGGGGGGAGAGACC. Translating it yields CASGPIAGGET. The full CDR3 protein reads CASGPIAGGETQYF. Full variable domain (missing parts from reference TRBV12-5 and TRBJ2-5): DARVTQTPRHKVTEMGQEVTMRCQPILGHNTVFWYRQTMMQGLELLAYFRNRAPLDDSGMPKDRFSAEMPDATLATLKIQPSEPRDSAVYFCASGPIAGGETQYFGPGTRLLVL.

On this clone itself: The CDR3 is cut off 3 residues early in the read; its end comes from the germline J gene. The V and J genes are TRBV20-1 and TRBJ2-7, with 8 bases aligning to TRBD1. With 0 bases clipped from V and 4 bases from J, the junction kept 2 bases outside the gene matches. Germline loops: CDR1 DFQATT, CDR2 SNEGSKA (reference sequence). This CDR3 is 13 amino acids long. The CDR3 region is CSARDTGGYEQYF. CDR3 bases read: TGCAGTGCTAGAGATACAGGGGGGTACGAG.

Concerning this clone: The read terminates 3 residues ahead of where the CDR3 ends, so the germline J gene completes it. V and J are TRBV28 and TRBJ1-5; possibly TRBD1 for D (6 bases). The V and J ends lost 5 bases and 7 bases respectively, with 12 bases between them. This CDR3 has 13 residues. From germline, CDR1 is MDHEN and CDR2 SYDVKM. Incomplete CDR3 DNA: TGTGCCAGCAGTCGAAACAGGGAACAGCCC. It yields the protein CASSRNREQP. The CDR3 as a whole reads CASSRNREQPQHF.

About this clone: The read gets to within 3 residues of the CDR3 end, and the germline J gene fills in the rest. The chain joins TRBV20-1 to TRBJ2-7; D possibly uses TRBD1 or TRBD2 (5 bases each). Germline V lookup: CDR1 DFQATT, CDR2 SNEGSKA (reference sequence). The CDR3 spans 14 residues. Trimming took off 1 base at V and 2 bases at J, with 12 bases between the two ends. CDR3 region: CSARVDRGPYEQYF. The covered CDR3 bases are TGCAGTGCTAGAGTAGACAGAGGGCCCTACGAG.

To note about this clone: The read finishes 3 residues shy of the CDR3 end, and the germline J gene is used to complete it. The rearrangement links TRBV7-6 to TRBJ2-1, with 10 bases identical to TRBD1. The germline gives CDR1 SGHVS, CDR2 FNYEAQ. This CDR3 has 15 residues. After removal of 2 bases from V and 7 bases from J, the junction contained 5 bases not matched to a gene. The CDR3 reads CASSLRDRGVNEQFF. The CDR3 bases that were read are TGTGCCAGCAGCTTAAGGGACAGGGGAGTAAATGAG.

Concerning this clone itself: From the germline J gene comes the end of the CDR3, since the read stops 3 residues before it. This chain links TRBV5-1 with TRBJ2-1, with TRBD1 matching over 11 bases. CDR1 and CDR2 from the germline V gene are SGHRS and YFSETQ. The J segment lost 3 bases and the V segment lost 5 bases, leaving 4 bases of the junction unmatched. The CDR3 loop spans 15 amino acids. Here the CDR3 reads CASRTGTGGYNEQFF. The sequenced CDR3 bases are TGCGCCAGCAGGACCGGGACAGGGGGCTACAATGAG.

To note about this clone: The sequence runs out 3 residues before the end of the CDR3; the remainder is reconstructed from the germline J gene. The V gene is TRBV29-1, the J gene TRBJ2-5; D is tentatively TRBD1 or TRBD2 (5 bases each). V lost 3 bases, J lost 7 bases, and 15 bases lay in between. This CDR3 is built from 13 residues. Germline assignment: CDR1 SQVTM and CDR2 ANQGSEA. The CDR3 DNA, read in part, is TGCAGCGTTGATACGAGGGGCCGTCGGACC. Its protein product is CSVDTRGRRT. The entire CDR3 reads CSVDTRGRRTQYF.

On this clone itself: The read ends 3 residues shy of where the CDR3 ends; the end is completed using the germline J gene. The chain employs TRBV5-4 and TRBJ1-2; D possibly corresponds to TRBD1 (6 bases). Germline lookup yields CDR1 SGHNT and CDR2 YYREEE (reference sequence). CDR3 size: 13 residues. Partial CDR3 DNA: TGTGCCAGCAGCTTGCAGGGGACGGAAGGC. As protein: CASSLQGTEG. Given in full, the CDR3 is CASSLQGTEGYTF.

Concerning this clone itself: The read ends 3 residues before the CDR3 terminus; that terminus is restored from the germline J gene. The rearrangement uses TRBV18 and TRBJ2-1; D is undetermined. V was clipped by 3 bases and J by 7 bases, with 7 bases between them. Germline CDR1 and CDR2: KGHSH and LQKENI. The CDR3 has 12 amino acids. The CDR3 loop reads CASSPVQNEQFF. Incomplete CDR3 DNA: TGTGCCAGCTCACCTGTCCAAAATGAG.

Of note for this clone: The CDR3 end falls 3 residues outside the read, so it is completed with the germline J gene. The chain combines TRBV18 with TRBJ2-5; D is tentatively TRBD1 or TRBD2 (5 bases each). The germline V and J ends were trimmed by 2 bases and 5 bases, with 12 bases remaining between them. The V gene's germline CDR1 is KGHSH and CDR2 LQKENI. The CDR3 length is 14 residues. CDR3 bases read: TGTGCCAGCTCACCAGAGGGGTGGCCGGAGACC. This codes for CASSPEGWPET. The full CDR3 protein reads CASSPEGWPETQYF.

In the case of this clone: The sequence runs out 3 residues before the end of the CDR3; the remainder is reconstructed from the germline J gene. V and J are TRBV2 and TRBJ2-3; TRBD2 might be the D (6 bases). Germline CDR1 and CDR2: SNHLY and FYNNEI. CDR3 length: 15 amino acids. Trimming took 10 bases from V and 2 from J, leaving 19 bases between them. The CDR3: CATSSARSTTDTQYF. Partial CDR3 DNA: TGTGCCACCTCTAGCGCCAGGTCCACCACAGATACG.

As to this clone: The read falls 3 residues short of the CDR3 end, and the missing part is taken from the germline J gene. This sequence joins TRBV30 and TRBJ1-5, with 9 nucleotides matching TRBD1. V was clipped by 2 bases and J by 7 bases; unmatched bases: 3. The CDR3 totals 13 residues. Germline V gene sequence: CDR1 GTSNPN, CDR2 SVGIG (reference sequence). The chain's CDR3 is CAWSRTGEQPQHF. CDR3 DNA (partial): TGTGCCTGGAGTAGGACAGGGGAACAGCCC.

With regard to this clone: Coverage ceases 3 residues before the CDR3 finishes, and the germline J gene fills in the end. This rearrangement joins TRBV5-1 to TRBJ1-2; TRBD1 matches at 8 bases. The germline CDR1 and CDR2 sequences are SGHRS and YFSETQ. V was clipped by 3 bases and J by 4 bases; unmatched bases: 8. This CDR3 has 15 residues. The CDR3 sequence is CASSSTGAWSYGYTF. Incomplete CDR3 DNA: TGCGCCAGCAGCTCGACAGGGGCCTGGAGCTATGGC.